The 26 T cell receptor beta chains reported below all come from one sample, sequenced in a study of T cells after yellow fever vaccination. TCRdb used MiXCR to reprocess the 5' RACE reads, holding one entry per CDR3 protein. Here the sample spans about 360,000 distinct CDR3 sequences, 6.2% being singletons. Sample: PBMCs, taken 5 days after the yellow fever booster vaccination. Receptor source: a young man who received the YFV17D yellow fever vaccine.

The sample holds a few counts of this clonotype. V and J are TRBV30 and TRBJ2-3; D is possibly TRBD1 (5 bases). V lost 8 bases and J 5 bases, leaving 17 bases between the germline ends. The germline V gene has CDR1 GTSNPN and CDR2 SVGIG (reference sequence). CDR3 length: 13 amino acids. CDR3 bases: TGTGCCCTAATACAGGCAGGAGAAGATACGCAGTATTTT. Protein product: CALIQAGEDTQYF.

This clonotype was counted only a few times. CDR3 amino acids: CASSKGGTGELFF. The DNA for the CDR3 is TGTGCCAGCAGCAAGGGAGGGACCGGGGAGCTGTTTTTT. The chain links TRBV6-4 to TRBJ2-2; TRBD2 aligns across 7 bases. CDR1 MRHNA and CDR2 SNTAGT come from the germline V gene. V was pared by 6 bases and J by 5 bases, with 3 bases of the junction left unmatched. CDR3 length equals 13 residues.

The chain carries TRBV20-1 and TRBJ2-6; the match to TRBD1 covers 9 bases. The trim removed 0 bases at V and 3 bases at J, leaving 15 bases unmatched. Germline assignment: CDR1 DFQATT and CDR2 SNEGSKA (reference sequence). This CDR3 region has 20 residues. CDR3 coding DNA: TGCAGTGCTAGAGACATGGGACAGACAGGGGGTCACTATGGGGCCAACGTCCTGACTTTC. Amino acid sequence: CSARDMGQTGGHYGANVLTF.

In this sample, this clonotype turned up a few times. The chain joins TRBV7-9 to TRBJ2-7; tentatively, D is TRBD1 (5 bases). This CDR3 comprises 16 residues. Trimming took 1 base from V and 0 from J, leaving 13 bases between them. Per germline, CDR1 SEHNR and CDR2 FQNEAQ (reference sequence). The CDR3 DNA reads TGTGCCAGCAGCTTAGAACCGGACACGGTCTCCTACGAGCAGTACTTC. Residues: CASSLEPDTVSYEQYF.

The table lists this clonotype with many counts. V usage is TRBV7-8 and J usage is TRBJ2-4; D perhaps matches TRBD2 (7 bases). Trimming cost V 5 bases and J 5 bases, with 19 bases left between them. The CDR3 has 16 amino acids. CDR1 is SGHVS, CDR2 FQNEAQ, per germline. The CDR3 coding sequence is TGTGCCAGCAGCCTTTACGGGGGGCGGTCCGAAAACATTCAGTACTTC. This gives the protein CASSLYGGRSENIQYF.

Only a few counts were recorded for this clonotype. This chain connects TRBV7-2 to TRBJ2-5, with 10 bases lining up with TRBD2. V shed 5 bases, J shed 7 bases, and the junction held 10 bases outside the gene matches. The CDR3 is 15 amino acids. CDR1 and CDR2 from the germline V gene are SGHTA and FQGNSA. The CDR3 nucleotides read TGTGCCAGCAGCCAGGGACTAGCGACCGAAGGGACCCAGTACTTC. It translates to CASSQGLATEGTQYF.

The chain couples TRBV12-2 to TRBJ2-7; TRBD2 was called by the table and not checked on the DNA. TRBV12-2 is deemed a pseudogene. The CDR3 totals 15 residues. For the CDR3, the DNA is TGTGCAAGGCCTTCCACTAGCGGGACCACCTACGAGCAGTACTTC. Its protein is CARPSTSGTTYEQYF.

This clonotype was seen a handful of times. DNA of the CDR3: TGCAGTGCCCACCGGGGCCGCGACGAGCAGTACTTC. Translated: CSAHRGRDEQYF. The rearrangement links TRBV20-1 to TRBJ2-7; D is perhaps TRBD1 or TRBD2 (5 bases each). This CDR3 region has 12 residues. V lost 6 bases and J 5 bases, leaving 14 bases between the germline ends. Germline assignment: CDR1 DFQATT and CDR2 SNEGSKA (reference sequence).

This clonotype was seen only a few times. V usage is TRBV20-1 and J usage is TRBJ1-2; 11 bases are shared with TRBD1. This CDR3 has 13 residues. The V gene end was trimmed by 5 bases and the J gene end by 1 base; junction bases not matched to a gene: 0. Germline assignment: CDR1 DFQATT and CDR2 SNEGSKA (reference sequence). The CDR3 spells CSAGTGGNYGYTF. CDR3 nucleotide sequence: TGCAGTGCTGGGACAGGGGGTAACTATGGCTACACCTTC.

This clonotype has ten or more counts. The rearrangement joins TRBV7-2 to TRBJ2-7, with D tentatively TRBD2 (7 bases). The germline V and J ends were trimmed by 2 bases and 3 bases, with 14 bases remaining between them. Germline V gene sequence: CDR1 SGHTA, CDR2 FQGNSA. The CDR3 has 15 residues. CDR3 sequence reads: CASSLRGGDVYEQYF. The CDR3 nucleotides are TGTGCCAGCAGCTTAAGAGGGGGGGATGTCTACGAGCAGTACTTC. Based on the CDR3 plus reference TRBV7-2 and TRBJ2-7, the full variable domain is GAGVSQSPSNKVTEKGKDVELRCDPISGHTALYWYRQSLGQGLEFLIYFQGNSAPDKSGLPSDRFSAERTGGSVSTLTIQRTQQEDSAVYLCASSLRGGDVYEQYFGPGTRLTVT.

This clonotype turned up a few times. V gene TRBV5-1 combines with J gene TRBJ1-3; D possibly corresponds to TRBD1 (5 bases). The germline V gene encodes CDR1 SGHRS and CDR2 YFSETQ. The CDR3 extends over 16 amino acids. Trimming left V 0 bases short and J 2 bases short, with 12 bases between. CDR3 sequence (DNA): TGCGCCAGCAGCTTGGCGAACTCAGGGACTGGAAACACCATATATTTT. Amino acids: CASSLANSGTGNTIYF.

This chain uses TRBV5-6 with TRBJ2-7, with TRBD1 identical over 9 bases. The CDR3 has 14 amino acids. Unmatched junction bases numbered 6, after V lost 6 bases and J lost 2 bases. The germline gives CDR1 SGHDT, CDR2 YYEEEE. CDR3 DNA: TGTGCCAGCAAGGTGGGACAGGGTCCCTACGAGCAGTACTTC. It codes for CASKVGQGPYEQYF.

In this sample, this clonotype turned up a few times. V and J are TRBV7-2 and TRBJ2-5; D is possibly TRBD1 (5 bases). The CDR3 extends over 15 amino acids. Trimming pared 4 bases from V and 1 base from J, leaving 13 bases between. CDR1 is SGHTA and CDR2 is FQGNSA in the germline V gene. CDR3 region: CASSWSGLVQETQYF. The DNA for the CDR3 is TGTGCCAGCAGCTGGTCAGGGTTGGTCCAAGAGACCCAGTACTTC.

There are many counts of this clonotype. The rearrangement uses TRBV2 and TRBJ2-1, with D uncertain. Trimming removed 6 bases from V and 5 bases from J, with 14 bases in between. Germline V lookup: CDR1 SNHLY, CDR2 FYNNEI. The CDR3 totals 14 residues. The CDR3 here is CASRRVFTNNEQFF. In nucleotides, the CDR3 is TGTGCCAGCAGAAGGGTCTTCACTAACAATGAGCAGTTCTTC.

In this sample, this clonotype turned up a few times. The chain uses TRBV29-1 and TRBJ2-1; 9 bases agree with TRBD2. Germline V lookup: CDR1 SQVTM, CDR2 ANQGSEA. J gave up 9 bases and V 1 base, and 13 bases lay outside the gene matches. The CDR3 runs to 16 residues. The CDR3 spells CSVEARAGGPQVEQFF. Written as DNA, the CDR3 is TGCAGCGTTGAAGCCCGGGCGGGAGGGCCTCAAGTTGAGCAGTTCTTC.

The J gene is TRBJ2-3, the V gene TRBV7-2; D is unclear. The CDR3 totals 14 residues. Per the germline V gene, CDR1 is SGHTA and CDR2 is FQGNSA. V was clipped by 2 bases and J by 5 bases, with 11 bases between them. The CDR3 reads CASSLLHFGDTQYF. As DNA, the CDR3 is TGTGCCAGCAGCTTACTGCATTTCGGAGATACGCAGTATTTT.

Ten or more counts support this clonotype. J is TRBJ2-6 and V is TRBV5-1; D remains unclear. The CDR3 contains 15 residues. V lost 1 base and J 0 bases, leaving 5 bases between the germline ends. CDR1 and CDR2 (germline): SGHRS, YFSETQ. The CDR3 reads CASSLMNSGANVLTF. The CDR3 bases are TGCGCCAGCAGCTTGATGAACTCTGGGGCCAACGTCCTGACTTTC.

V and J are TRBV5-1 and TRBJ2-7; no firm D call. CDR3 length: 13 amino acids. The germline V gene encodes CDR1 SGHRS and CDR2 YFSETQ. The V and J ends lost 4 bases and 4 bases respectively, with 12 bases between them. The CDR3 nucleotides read TGCGCCAGCAGCACCCTTCTGGGTTACGAGCAGTACTTC. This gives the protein CASSTLLGYEQYF.

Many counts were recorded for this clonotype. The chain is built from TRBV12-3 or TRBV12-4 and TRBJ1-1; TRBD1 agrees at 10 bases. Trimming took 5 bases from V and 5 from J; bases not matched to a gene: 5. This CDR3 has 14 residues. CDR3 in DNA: TGTGCCAGCAGTATGGGACAGGGGACAACTGAAGCTTTCTTT. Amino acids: CASSMGQGTTEAFF.

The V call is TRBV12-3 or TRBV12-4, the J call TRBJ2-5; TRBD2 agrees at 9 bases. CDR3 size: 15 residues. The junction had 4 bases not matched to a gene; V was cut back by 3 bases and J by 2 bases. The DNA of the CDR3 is TGTGCCAGCAGTTTTGAGCTAGCGGGACAAGAGACCCAGTACTTC. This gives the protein CASSFELAGQETQYF.

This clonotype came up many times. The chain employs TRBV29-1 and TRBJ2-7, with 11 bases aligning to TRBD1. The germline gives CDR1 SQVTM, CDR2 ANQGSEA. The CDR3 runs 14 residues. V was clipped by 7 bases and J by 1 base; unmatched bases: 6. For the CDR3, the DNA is TGCAGCGCACAAGGGACAGGGGGTTCCTACGAGCAGTACTTC. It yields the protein CSAQGTGGSYEQYF.

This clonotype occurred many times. DNA for the CDR3: TGTGCCAGCAGCTTACAGACAGGGATGACCTACAATGAGCAGTTCTTC. Its translation: CASSLQTGMTYNEQFF. J is TRBJ2-1 and V is TRBV7-2, with 7 bases aligning to TRBD1. The V gene's germline CDR1 is SGHTA and CDR2 FQGNSA. After removal of 2 bases from V and 2 bases from J, the junction contained 6 bases not matched to a gene. The CDR3 has 16 residues.

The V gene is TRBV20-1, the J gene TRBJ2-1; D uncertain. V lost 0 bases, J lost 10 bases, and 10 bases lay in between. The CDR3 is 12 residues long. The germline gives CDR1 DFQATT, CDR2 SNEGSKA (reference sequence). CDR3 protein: CSARDPTAEQFF. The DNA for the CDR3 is TGCAGTGCTAGAGATCCTACCGCGGAGCAGTTCTTC.

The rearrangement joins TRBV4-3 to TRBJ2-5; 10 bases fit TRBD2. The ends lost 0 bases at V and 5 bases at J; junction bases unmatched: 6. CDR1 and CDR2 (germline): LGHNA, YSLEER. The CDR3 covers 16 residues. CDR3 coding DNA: TGCGCCAGCAGCCAAGAACCTAGCGGGAGTGGGGAGACCCAGTACTTC. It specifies CASSQEPSGSGETQYF.

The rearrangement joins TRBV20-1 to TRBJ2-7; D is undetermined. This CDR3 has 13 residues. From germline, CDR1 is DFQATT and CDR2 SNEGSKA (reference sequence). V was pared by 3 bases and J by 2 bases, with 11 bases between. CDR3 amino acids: CSARGSLTYEQYF. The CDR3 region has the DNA TGCAGTGCTAGGGGTTCCCTCACCTACGAGCAGTACTTC.

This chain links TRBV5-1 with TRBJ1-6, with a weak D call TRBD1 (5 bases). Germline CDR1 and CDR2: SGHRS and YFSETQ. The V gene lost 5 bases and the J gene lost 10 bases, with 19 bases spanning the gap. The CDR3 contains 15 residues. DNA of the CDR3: TGCGCCAGCAGTTCCGGGACGGAGAATGGATCACCCCTCCACTTT. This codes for CASSSGTENGSPLHF.